This TCR beta chain was captured in a study of T cell repertoires in cytomegalovirus infection. Background on the study: An indication of both CMV infection and matching HLA type came from public TCR beta signatures.

Per the germline V gene, CDR1 is MDHEN and CDR2 is SYDVKM. This CDR3 comprises 21 residues. After removal of 4 bases from V and 3 bases from J, the junction contained 19 bases not matched to a gene. The sample holds a few counts of this clonotype. Its antigen is undetermined. Whole-study results and caveats: Ex vivo responses were dominated by HLA-C-restricted CMV-specific TCR beta clonotypes.

One entry per CDR3 protein results from TCRdb running MiXCR on the reads. The sample lists under 800,000 distinct CDR3 sequences; more than 20% were seen once. This TCR came from a human donor in good health (CMV status not recorded). Some clones in this sample may be carry-over from other donors' samples. This chain joins TRBV28 and TRBJ2-2; 11 bases align to TRBD2. The sequencing input was CD8+ T cells from PBMCs. Here the CDR3 reads CASSSYYRLAGGPGDTGELFF. The DNA of the CDR3 is TGTGCCAGCAGTTCCTACTACCGCTTAGCGGGGGGGCCGGGGGACACCGGGGAGCTGTTTTTT.